This passage covers 19 T cell receptor beta chains from one sample sequenced in a study of CD4 T cells in relation to SARS-CoV-2 and coronaviruses. Clones were read by immunoSEQ multiplex PCR, and TCRdb kept only the in-frame ones, dropping some. This table has about 68,000 clones, over 90% appearing once. Unexposed donor CD4+ T cells date from about 2011-2018, before the COVID-19 pandemic. The material sequenced was naive CD4+ T cells from PBMCs. The subset: naive CD4+ T cells isolated by negative enrichment. These receptors originate from a human donor in good health.

In DNA form, the CDR3 reads TGCAGTGCTAGAGTGGTAAATACGCAGTATTTT. It is translated as CSARVVNTQYF. This rearrangement joins TRBV20-1 to TRBJ2-3; D is ambiguous. From germline, CDR1 is DFQATT and CDR2 SNEGSKA (reference sequence). Trimming stripped 1 base from V and 7 bases from J, with 6 bases between. The CDR3 spans 11 residues.

The V gene is TRBV2, the J gene TRBJ2-3; perhaps TRBD1 as D (6 bases). Trimming removed 4 bases from V and 4 bases from J, with 15 bases in between. This CDR3 has 15 residues. The germline CDR1 and CDR2 sequences are SNHLY and FYNNEI. CDR3 in amino acids: CASSGSGGGADTQYF. The CDR3 DNA follows: TGTGCCAGCAGTGGGAGTGGGGGCGGAGCAGATACGCAGTATTTT.

J is TRBJ2-1 and V is TRBV7-2, with D possibly matching TRBD2 (6 bases). This CDR3 is built from 16 residues. The V end was cut by 5 bases, the J end by 1 base, with 15 bases between. Germline V gene sequence: CDR1 SGHTA, CDR2 FQGNSA. This chain's CDR3 is CASSPGHGGSYNEQFF. The DNA for the CDR3 is TGTGCCAGCAGCCCCGGCCACGGGGGATCCTACAATGAGCAGTTCTTC.

The chain carries TRBV5-1 and TRBJ2-1; 11 positions match TRBD2. Germline values: CDR1 SGHRS, CDR2 YFSETQ. The ends lost 5 bases at V and 5 bases at J; junction bases unmatched: 6. This CDR3 is built from 15 residues. CDR3 DNA sequence: TGCGCCAGCAGTTGGGGACTAGCGGATAACAATGAGCAGTTCTTC. This gives the protein CASSWGLADNNEQFF.

The chain has TRBV7-6 and TRBJ2-3, with 12 bases matching TRBD2. Germline lookup yields CDR1 SGHVS and CDR2 FNYEAQ. The CDR3 is 15 amino acids. V lost 3 bases to trimming and J lost 6 bases; unmatched junction nucleotides: 4. The chain's CDR3 is CASSFSLAGGDTQYF. CDR3 coding DNA: TGTGCCAGCAGCTTCAGTCTAGCGGGGGGGGATACGCAGTATTTT.

The gene calls are TRBV28 and TRBJ1-1; no reliable D call. The length of the CDR3 is 13 residues. Trimming removed 8 bases at V and 0 bases at J, with 10 bases between. Germline CDR1 and CDR2: MDHEN and SYDVKM. The CDR3 nucleotides read TGTGCCAGCGGCAATGGGTTGAACACTGAAGCTTTCTTT. Protein: CASGNGLNTEAFF.

The chain links TRBV9 to TRBJ2-3, with a tentative D call TRBD2 (5 bases). The germline V gene encodes CDR1 SGDLS and CDR2 YYNGEE. The CDR3 runs 12 residues. V dropped 4 bases and J dropped 6 bases, with 9 bases sitting between them. CDR3 region: CASSPIADTQYF. CDR3 DNA sequence: TGTGCCAGCAGCCCCATAGCGGATACGCAGTATTTT.

The rearrangement joins TRBV28 to TRBJ2-5; D is perhaps TRBD1 (6 bases). Trimming left V 6 bases short and J 5 bases short, with 16 bases between. CDR3 size: 14 residues. CDR1 and CDR2 from the germline V gene are MDHEN and SYDVKM. CDR3 coding DNA: TGTGCCAGCAGGGCCCAACAGGGTTGGGAGACCCAGTACTTC. This sequence encodes CASRAQQGWETQYF.

This chain connects TRBV9 to TRBJ2-3; unclear D gene. This CDR3 contains 13 residues. V lost 0 bases and J 0 bases, leaving 2 bases between the germline ends. Germline V gene lookup returns CDR1 SGDLS and CDR2 YYNGEE. In nucleotides, the CDR3 is TGTGCCAGCAGCGTAGATAGCACAGATACGCAGTATTTT. It codes for CASSVDSTDTQYF. Combining the CDR3 with reference TRBV9 and TRBJ2-3 gives the whole variable domain DSGVTQTPKHLITATGQRVTLRCSPRSGDLSVYWYQQSLDQGLQFLIQYYNGEERAKGNILERFSAQQFPDLHSELNLSSLELGDSALYFCASSVDSTDTQYFGPGTRLTVL.

The rearrangement uses TRBV9 and TRBJ2-2; D is undetermined. This CDR3 spans 14 amino acids. Germline CDR1 reads SGDLS; CDR2 reads YYNGEE. V was pared by 0 bases and J by 4 bases, with 7 bases between. The CDR3, as DNA: TGTGCCAGCAGCGTAGGGGGTTCCACCGGGGAGCTGTTTTTT. This codes for CASSVGGSTGELFF.

This sequence joins TRBV5-4 and TRBJ2-2, with 7 bases identical to TRBD1. V dropped 4 bases and J dropped 0; count of bases not matched to a gene: 6. Per the germline V gene, CDR1 is SGHNT and CDR2 is YYREEE (reference sequence). This CDR3 comprises 16 residues. CDR3 loop: CASSLSGTANTGELFF. The CDR3 DNA reads as TGTGCCAGCAGCCTATCGGGGACAGCGAACACCGGGGAGCTGTTTTTT.

This clone was counted once. The chain is built from TRBV18 and TRBJ2-5, with D possibly matching TRBD1 (6 bases). The germline gives CDR1 KGHSH, CDR2 LQKENI. This CDR3 has 15 amino acids. Trimming removed 3 bases at V and 2 bases at J, with 13 bases between. The CDR3: CASSPGTSSQETQYF. The CDR3 DNA reads as TGTGCCAGCTCACCGGGGACATCAAGTCAAGAGACCCAGTACTTC.

The rearrangement joins TRBV18 to TRBJ2-1; D not certain. The length of the CDR3 is 16 residues. V lost 0 bases to trimming and J lost 2 bases, with 11 bases between them. Looked up from germline, CDR1 is KGHSH and CDR2 is LQKENI. CDR3 residues: CASSPPTSRPYNEQFF. The DNA for the CDR3 is TGTGCCAGCTCACCACCGACGTCTAGGCCCTACAATGAGCAGTTCTTC.

This clone was picked up one time. The chain carries TRBV5-1 and TRBJ2-2; weak D call: TRBD1 (6 bases). Germline V CDR1 and CDR2: SGHRS, YFSETQ. V shed 6 bases and J shed 0 bases, with 12 bases lying between them. This CDR3 has 15 amino acids. CDR3 residues: CASTRDIANTGELFF. The CDR3 nucleotides are TGCGCCAGCACCCGGGACATCGCGAACACCGGGGAGCTGTTTTTT.

This CDR3 reads CASIGAGDGYTF. CDR3 nucleotide sequence: TGTGCCAGCATCGGGGCAGGGGATGGCTACACCTTC. The J gene is TRBJ1-2, the V gene TRBV6-5; TRBD1 is a possible D gene (6 bases). CDR3 size: 12 residues. Germline V gene data show CDR1 as MNHEY and CDR2 as SVGAGI. Trimming took off 7 bases at V and 6 bases at J, with 12 bases between the two ends.

The V gene is TRBV5-1, the J gene TRBJ1-1, with 10 positions matching TRBD1. Germline trimming cut 3 bases from V and 3 bases from J; bases unmatched to any gene: 8. The CDR3 contains 16 residues. Germline V gene lookup returns CDR1 SGHRS and CDR2 YFSETQ. CDR3 DNA: TGCGCCAGCAGCTCCTATGGGACAGGGGTGTACACTGAAGCTTTCTTT. Amino acids: CASSSYGTGVYTEAFF.

This sequence joins TRBV10-3 and TRBJ1-2; 9 bases are shared with TRBD1. The CDR3 sequence is 13 residues long. The V segment lost 4 bases and the J segment 8 bases; nucleotides outside the gene matches: 5. Germline V gene sequence: CDR1 ENHRY, CDR2 SYGVKD. The CDR3 loop is CAISGGQGRGYTF. The CDR3 DNA reads as TGTGCCATCAGTGGAGGACAGGGGCGAGGCTACACCTTC.

This chain links TRBV29-1 with TRBJ2-7; D uncertain. The CDR3 runs 13 residues. CDR1 and CDR2 from the germline V gene are SQVTM and ANQGSEA. The V gene lost 4 bases and the J gene lost 5 bases, with 15 bases spanning the gap. CDR3 nucleotide sequence: TGCAGCGTTGGGTCAACCAATTTGGACGAGCAGTACTTC. Its translation: CSVGSTNLDEQYF.

This clone showed up just a few times. The V and J genes are TRBV5-1 and TRBJ2-2; TRBD1 or TRBD2 may be the D gene (5 bases each). CDR3 size: 17 residues. Trimming removed 4 bases at V and 1 base at J, with 17 bases between. The germline gives CDR1 SGHRS, CDR2 YFSETQ. The CDR3 loop reads CASSPGTTAGNTGELFF. For the CDR3, the DNA is TGCGCCAGCAGCCCCGGGACCACTGCAGGGAACACCGGGGAGCTGTTTTTT.